These 24 T cell receptor beta chains came from one sample sequenced in a study of T cells in Graves' hyperthyroidism and ophthalmopathy. Amplified regions were TCR beta CDR3 sequences from RNA transcripts. TCR CDR3 underwent first-round RT-PCR with the HTBI primer set. In TCRdb, the multiplex PCR reads were re-called with MiXCR into one record per CDR3 protein. The table has more than 55,000 distinct CDR3 sequences, about 53% seen once; the top ten hold 2.5% to 3.5%. Sequencing input: blood. The receptors come from a woman aged 60-70 years with Graves' ophthalmopathy.

The V and J genes are TRBV12-3 or TRBV12-4 and TRBJ2-1; a weak D match, TRBD2 (6 bases). The CDR3 extends over 15 amino acids. V gave up 5 bases and J gave up 8 bases, with 19 bases separating them. The CDR3 DNA reads TGTGCCAGCAGTCTAAACGGGGAGGTGCGCCATGAGCAGTTCTTC. Translating it yields CASSLNGEVRHEQFF.

There are many counts of this clonotype. This may be a read error: a much more frequent sequence differs by one nucleotide. The chain couples TRBV12-3 or TRBV12-4 to TRBJ2-7, with D perhaps TRBD1 (5 bases). Trimming shortened V by 7 bases and J by 9 bases, and 19 bases separated the two germline ends. This CDR3 has 13 residues. The CDR3 region has the DNA TGTGCCAGCACCGACAGCCACGTCGTTGGGCAGTACTTC. Protein: CASTDSHVVGQYF.

This clonotype has ten or more counts. The V and J genes are TRBV5-1 and TRBJ1-6; 8 nucleotides agree with TRBD1. This CDR3 has 19 residues. Germline trimming cut 4 bases from V and 0 bases from J; bases unmatched to any gene: 12. CDR1 is SGHRS, CDR2 YFSETQ, per germline. The CDR3 is CASSVKYRDRSSYNSPLHF. As DNA, the CDR3 is TGCGCCAGCAGCGTGAAATACCGGGACAGGAGCTCCTATAATTCACCCCTCCACTTT.

V gene TRBV20-1 combines with J gene TRBJ1-1; tentatively, D is TRBD1 (5 bases). This CDR3 has 12 amino acids. Germline CDR1 DFQATT, CDR2 SNEGSKA (reference sequence). Trimming pared 5 bases from V and 10 bases from J, leaving 17 bases between. The CDR3 region has the DNA TGCAGTGCTGAAAGGGGACTAGCGGGAGCTTTCTTT. Translating it yields CSAERGLAGAFF.

Ten or more counts support this clonotype. This sequence joins TRBV20-1 and TRBJ2-3; 13 positions agree with TRBD2. This CDR3 comprises 15 residues. The J segment lost 4 bases and the V segment lost 4 bases, leaving 5 bases of the junction unmatched. Germline V gene data show CDR1 as DFQATT and CDR2 as SNEGSKA (reference sequence). CDR3 coding DNA: TGCAGTGCTACCCGGACTAGCGGGAGTCCAGATACGCAGTATTTT. Translating gives CSATRTSGSPDTQYF.

The CDR3 DNA reads TGTGCCAGCAGCTTGGGGACTAGCGGAGATACGCAGTATTTT. It is translated as CASSLGTSGDTQYF. The chain employs TRBV7-9 and TRBJ2-3, with 11 nucleotides matching TRBD2. V shed 3 bases and J 5 bases; nucleotides not matched to a gene: 1. Germline-derived CDR1 and CDR2 are SEHNR and FQNEAQ (reference sequence). The CDR3 runs to 14 residues.

By proportion, this clonotype is medium-sized (0.01 to 0.1%). The rearrangement joins TRBV5-1 to TRBJ1-2; TRBD1 matches 11 bases. This CDR3 is 14 amino acids long. Trimming removed 4 bases from V and 8 bases from J; junction bases left unmatched: 7. CDR1 SGHRS and CDR2 YFSETQ come from the germline V gene. The CDR3 loop is CASSRGQGAKGYTF. The CDR3, as DNA: TGCGCCAGCAGCAGAGGACAGGGGGCGAAAGGCTACACCTTC. The whole variable domain, filled in from reference TRBV5-1 and TRBJ1-2, reads KAGVTQTPRYLIKTRGQQVTLSCSPISGHRSVSWYQQTPGQGLQFLFEYFSETQRNKGNFPGRFSGRQFSNSRSEMNVSTLELGDSALYLCASSRGQGAKGYTFGSGTRLTVV.

This clonotype was counted ten times or more. The chain combines TRBV29-1 with TRBJ1-4; the D gene is possibly TRBD1 (6 bases). Trimming shortened V by 7 bases and J by 8 bases, and 11 bases separated the two germline ends. This CDR3 region has 11 residues. Per the germline V gene, CDR1 is SQVTM and CDR2 is ANQGSEA. CDR3: CSAGGREKLFF. The CDR3 nucleotides are TGCAGCGCGGGGGGGCGGGAAAAACTGTTTTTT. Supplemented by reference TRBV29-1 and TRBJ1-4, the full variable domain reads SAVISQKPSRDICQRGTSLTIQCQVDSQVTMMFWYRQQPGQSLTLIATANQGSEATYESGFVIDKFPISRPNLTFSTLTVSNMSPEDSSIYLCSAGGREKLFFGSGTQLSVL.

This clonotype was observed at least ten times. This chain links TRBV15 with TRBJ1-2; D is unclear. Trimming removed 4 bases from V and 4 bases from J, with 10 bases in between. The CDR3 totals 13 residues. Germline V lookup: CDR1 LNHNV, CDR2 YYDKDF (reference sequence). In DNA form, the CDR3 reads TGTGCCACCAGCACAGACGGCTCCTATGGCTACACCTTC. It encodes CATSTDGSYGYTF.

The rearrangement links TRBV7-3 to TRBJ1-1, with 10 bases aligning to TRBD1. Germline CDR1 is SGHTA and CDR2 is FQGTGA. The CDR3 runs 15 residues. The V segment lost 9 bases and the J segment 7 bases; nucleotides outside the gene matches: 14. CDR3: CARFSSGGTGDEAFF. The CDR3 nucleotides are TGTGCCAGGTTTTCTAGCGGGGGGACAGGGGATGAAGCTTTCTTT.

The J gene is TRBJ1-1, the V gene TRBV27; 8 positions agree with TRBD1. Trimming took 7 bases from V and 2 from J; bases not matched to a gene: 9. The CDR3 runs to 15 residues. Germline V lookup: CDR1 MNHEY, CDR2 SMNVEV (reference sequence). The CDR3 region is CASKPGGSGNTEAFF. The CDR3 nucleotides read TGTGCCAGCAAACCAGGGGGCTCTGGAAACACTGAAGCTTTCTTT.

At least ten counts were recorded for this clonotype. The chain uses TRBV5-1 and TRBJ2-7, with D tentatively TRBD2 (6 bases). The CDR3 spans 15 residues. Germline loops: CDR1 SGHRS, CDR2 YFSETQ. V lost 3 bases and J 3 bases, leaving 16 bases between the germline ends. The CDR3 DNA is TGCGCCAGCAGCTCCGGATTGACTAGAAACTACGAGCAGTACTTC. Protein sequence: CASSSGLTRNYEQYF.

This chain links TRBV24-1 with TRBJ2-7; a weak D match, TRBD1 (6 bases). Germline V gene lookup returns CDR1 KGHDR and CDR2 SFDVKD. The CDR3 has 15 residues. V was cut by 5 bases and J by 5 bases, with 18 bases left in between. The CDR3 sequence: CATSASNRESNEQYF. CDR3 in DNA: TGTGCCACCAGTGCCTCGAACAGGGAGTCTAACGAGCAGTACTTC.

This clonotype has ten or more counts. The CDR3 DNA is TGTGCCACCGGAATTGGGAGCTCTGGAAACACCATATATTTT. Amino acid sequence: CATGIGSSGNTIYF. J is TRBJ1-3 and V is TRBV2; D unresolved. The CDR3 spans 14 residues. The ends were cut back, 10 bases at V and 0 bases at J, with 13 bases in the middle. CDR1 and CDR2 from the germline V gene are SNHLY and FYNNEI.

By its share, this clonotype is medium-sized. The chain uses TRBV15 and TRBJ1-6; no clear D. The V gene lost 1 base and the J gene lost 8 bases, with 6 bases spanning the gap. Germline V CDR1 and CDR2: LNHNV, YYDKDF (reference sequence). CDR3 size: 13 residues. CDR3 sequence (DNA): TGTGCCACCAGCAGAGTTGAGGATTCACCCCTCCACTTT. Its protein product is CATSRVEDSPLHF.

This clonotype was observed at least ten times. The chain combines TRBV5-1 with TRBJ1-5, with TRBD1 identical over 7 bases. This CDR3 is 15 amino acids long. Germline CDR1 is SGHRS and CDR2 is YFSETQ. J lost 0 bases, V lost 3 bases, and 3 bases had no gene match. CDR3: CASSSGTDSNQPQHF. In DNA, the CDR3 is TGCGCCAGCAGCTCCGGGACAGATAGCAATCAGCCCCAGCATTTT.

This chain uses TRBV12-3 or TRBV12-4 with TRBJ1-2; D is unclear. Trimming pared 1 base from V and 12 bases from J, leaving 18 bases between. This CDR3 spans 14 amino acids. In nucleotides, the CDR3 is TGTGCCAGCAGTTTAGGAGGACGGCTCTCTGGAAACACCTTC. It codes for CASSLGGRLSGNTF.

A note on this clonotype: A junction boundary mismatches the germline segment, possibly from a read error. The chain recombines TRBV7-9 with TRBJ1-3; a possible D gene is TRBD1 (5 bases). The length of the CDR3 is 13 residues. Germline CDR1 and CDR2: SEHNR and FQNEAQ (reference sequence). CDR3 protein: CASSPGTGNIIYF. CDR3 nucleotide sequence: TGTGCCAGCAGCCCCGGGACTGGAAACATCATATATTTT.

This clonotype was observed many times. The rearrangement links TRBV9 to TRBJ1-1; TRBD1 agrees at 7 bases. This CDR3 has 15 residues. V shed 4 bases and J 3 bases; nucleotides not matched to a gene: 9. Germline V CDR1 and CDR2: SGDLS, YYNGEE. CDR3 coding DNA: TGTGCCAGCAGCCCAGGGGGAAGGGGGGACACTGAAGCTTTCTTT. Its protein product is CASSPGGRGDTEAFF.

This clonotype appeared many times. This chain uses TRBV6-6 with TRBJ1-2, with TRBD1 as a possible D gene (6 bases). The germline V gene has CDR1 MNHNY and CDR2 SVGAGI (reference sequence). CDR3 length equals 14 residues. V was pared by 4 bases and J by 4 bases, with 13 bases between. CDR3 in amino acids: CASSFPTGGYGYTF. The CDR3 DNA is TGTGCCAGCAGTTTCCCGACAGGAGGCTATGGCTACACCTTC.

In the case of this clonotype: This CDR3 is missing its conserved last phenylalanine or tryptophan, likely due to a read error. CDR3 in amino acids: CATSRATGGYNEQFS. The DNA for the CDR3 is TGTGCCACCAGCAGGGCGACAGGGGGCTACAATGAGCAGTTCTCC. The chain uses TRBV15 and TRBJ2-1, with 9 bases matching TRBD1. Germline loops: CDR1 LNHNV, CDR2 YYDKDF (reference sequence). With 3 bases clipped from V and 3 bases from J, the junction kept 3 bases outside the gene matches. The CDR3 covers 15 residues.

V usage is TRBV6-6 and J usage is TRBJ2-1; no definite D call. From germline, CDR1 is MNHNY and CDR2 SVGAGI (reference sequence). The CDR3 consists of 12 residues. Trimming took 0 bases from V and 9 from J, leaving 6 bases between them. CDR3 bases: TGTGCCAGCAGTTACTCTTCTCGTGAGCAGTTCTTC. It translates to CASSYSSREQFF.

The V and J genes are TRBV20-1 and TRBJ1-2; TRBD1 is a possible D gene (5 bases). Trimming removed 4 bases at V and 8 bases at J, with 14 bases between. CDR1 is DFQATT, CDR2 SNEGSKA, per germline (reference sequence). This CDR3 is built from 12 residues. CDR3 in amino acids: CSAKGKKDGYTF. The CDR3 coding sequence is TGCAGTGCTAAGGGGAAAAAGGACGGCTACACCTTC.

This clonotype was detected ten times or more. The chain joins TRBV2 to TRBJ1-1, with a possible D match to TRBD1 (5 bases). The germline V gene encodes CDR1 SNHLY and CDR2 FYNNEI. The CDR3 is 13 residues long. V was shortened by 0 bases and J by 7 bases, with 9 bases between the two germline ends. The CDR3 bases are TGTGCCAGCAGTGAAGCGCGGGGGAGTGAAGCTTTCTTT. Translation: CASSEARGSEAFF.